This TCR beta chain was obtained from a study of CD8 T cells in Susac syndrome. Random hexamers were used to reverse transcribe 0.5 to 1 ug of RNA. The amplification used immunoSEQ multiplex PCR on TCR beta CDR3; it spanned 54 Vbeta and 13 Jbeta. Via MiXCR, TCRdb re-called the immunoSEQ multiplex PCR reads, giving one row per CDR3 protein. The sample holds a few hundred thousand distinct CDR3 sequences, approximately 89% seen once. The junction had 14 bases not matched to a gene; V was cut back by 3 bases and J by 5 bases. The CDR3 is 17 residues long. Germline loops: CDR1 LGHDT, CDR2 YNNKEL (reference sequence). Sequencing of TCR beta was undertaken in CD8+ and CD4+ T cells derived from blood. The multiple sclerosis controls were treatment-naive patients with relapsing-remitting disease that was stable or active. It was negative isolation that provided the CD8+ and CD4+ T cells, whereas TEMRA cells were enriched by FACS.

The V call is TRBV3-1, the J call TRBJ2-5; 8 nucleotides agree with TRBD1. The receptor's source is a human donor with multiple sclerosis. The specimen was CD8+ T cells from PBMCs. The CDR3 DNA reads as TGTGCCAGCAGCCACCTTAATTGGGACAGGCGGCGGGAGACCCAGTACTTC. Protein product: CASSHLNWDRRRETQYF.